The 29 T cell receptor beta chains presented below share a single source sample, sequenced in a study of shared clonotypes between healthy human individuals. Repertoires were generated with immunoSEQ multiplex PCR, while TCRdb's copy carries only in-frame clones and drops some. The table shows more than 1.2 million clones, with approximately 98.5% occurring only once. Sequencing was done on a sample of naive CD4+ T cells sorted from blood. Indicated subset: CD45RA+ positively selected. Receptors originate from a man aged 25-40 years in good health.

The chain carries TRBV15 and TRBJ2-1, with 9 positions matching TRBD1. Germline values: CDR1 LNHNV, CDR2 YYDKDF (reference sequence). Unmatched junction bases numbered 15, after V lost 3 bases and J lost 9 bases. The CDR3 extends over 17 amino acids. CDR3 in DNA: TGTGCCACCAGCAGGGCCGGGAACAGGGGGCCGGGAGGTGAGCAGTTCTTC. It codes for CATSRAGNRGPGGEQFF.

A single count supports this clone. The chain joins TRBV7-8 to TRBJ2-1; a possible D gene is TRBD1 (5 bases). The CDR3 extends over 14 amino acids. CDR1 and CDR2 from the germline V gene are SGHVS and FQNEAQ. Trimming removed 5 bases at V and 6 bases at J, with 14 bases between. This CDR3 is CASSGSYQGNEQFF. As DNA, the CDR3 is TGTGCCAGCAGCGGAAGCTACCAGGGCAATGAGCAGTTCTTC.

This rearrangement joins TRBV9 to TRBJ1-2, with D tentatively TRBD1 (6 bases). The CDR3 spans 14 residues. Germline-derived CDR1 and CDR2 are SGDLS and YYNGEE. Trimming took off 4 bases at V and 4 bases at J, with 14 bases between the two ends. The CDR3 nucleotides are TGTGCCAGCAGCCCACTGGGGGCGGGCTATGGCTACACCTTC. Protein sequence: CASSPLGAGYGYTF.

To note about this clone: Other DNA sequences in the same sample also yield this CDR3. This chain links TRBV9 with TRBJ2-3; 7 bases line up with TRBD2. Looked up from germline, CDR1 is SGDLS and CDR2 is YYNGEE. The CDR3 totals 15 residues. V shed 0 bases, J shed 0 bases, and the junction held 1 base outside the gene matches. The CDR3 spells CASSVGGGSTDTQYF. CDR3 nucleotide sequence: TGTGCCAGCAGCGTAGGGGGAGGGAGCACAGATACGCAGTATTTT.

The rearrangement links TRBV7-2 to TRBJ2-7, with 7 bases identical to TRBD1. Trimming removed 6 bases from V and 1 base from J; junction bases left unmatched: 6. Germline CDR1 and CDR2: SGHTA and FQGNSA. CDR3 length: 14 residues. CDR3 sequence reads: CASRPGTASYEQYF. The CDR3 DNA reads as TGTGCCAGCAGGCCCGGGACAGCATCCTACGAGCAGTACTTC.

CDR3: CASSSRDFRDTQYF. CDR3 DNA: TGCGCCAGCAGTTCGCGGGACTTTAGAGATACGCAGTATTTT. The chain has TRBV10-1 and TRBJ2-3; D may be TRBD2 (6 bases). CDR3 size: 14 residues. Germline CDR1 WNHNN, CDR2 SYGVQD (reference sequence). V was cut by 5 bases and J by 5 bases, with 14 bases left in between.

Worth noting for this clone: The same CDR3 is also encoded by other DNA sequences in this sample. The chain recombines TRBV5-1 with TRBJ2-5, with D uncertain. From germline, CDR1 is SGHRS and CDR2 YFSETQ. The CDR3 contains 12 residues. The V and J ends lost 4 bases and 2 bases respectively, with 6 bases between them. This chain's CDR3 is CASSGQQETQYF. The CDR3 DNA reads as TGCGCCAGCAGCGGGCAGCAAGAGACCCAGTACTTC.

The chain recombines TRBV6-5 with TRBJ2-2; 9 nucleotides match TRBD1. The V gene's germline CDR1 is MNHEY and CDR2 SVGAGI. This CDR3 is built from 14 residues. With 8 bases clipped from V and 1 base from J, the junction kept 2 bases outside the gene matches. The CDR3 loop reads CASSGQGNTGELFF. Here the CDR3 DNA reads TGTGCCAGCTCGGGACAGGGGAACACCGGGGAGCTGTTTTTT.

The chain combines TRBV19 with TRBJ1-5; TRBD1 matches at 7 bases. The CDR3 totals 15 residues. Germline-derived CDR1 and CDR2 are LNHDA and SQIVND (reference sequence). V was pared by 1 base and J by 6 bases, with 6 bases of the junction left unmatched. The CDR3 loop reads CASSIGHRGSQPQHF. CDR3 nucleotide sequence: TGTGCCAGTAGTATAGGCCACAGGGGATCTCAGCCCCAGCATTTT. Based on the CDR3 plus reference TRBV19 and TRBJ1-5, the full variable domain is DGGITQSPKYLFRKEGQNVTLSCEQNLNHDAMYWYRQDPGQGLRLIYYSQIVNDFQKGDIAEGYSVSREKKESFPLTVTSAQKNPTAFYLCASSIGHRGSQPQHFGDGTRLSIL.

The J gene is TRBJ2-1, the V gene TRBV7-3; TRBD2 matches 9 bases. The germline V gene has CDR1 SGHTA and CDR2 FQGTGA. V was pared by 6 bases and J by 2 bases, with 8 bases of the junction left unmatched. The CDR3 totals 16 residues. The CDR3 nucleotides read TGTGCCAGCAGTACTATAGCGGGAGCCACCTACAATGAGCAGTTCTTC. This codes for CASSTIAGATYNEQFF.

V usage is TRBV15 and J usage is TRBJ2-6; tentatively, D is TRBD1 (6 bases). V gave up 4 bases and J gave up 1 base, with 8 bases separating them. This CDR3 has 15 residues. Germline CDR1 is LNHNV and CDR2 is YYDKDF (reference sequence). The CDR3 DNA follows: TGTGCCACCAGCATACAGGGTTCTGGGGCCAACGTCCTGACTTTC. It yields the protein CATSIQGSGANVLTF.

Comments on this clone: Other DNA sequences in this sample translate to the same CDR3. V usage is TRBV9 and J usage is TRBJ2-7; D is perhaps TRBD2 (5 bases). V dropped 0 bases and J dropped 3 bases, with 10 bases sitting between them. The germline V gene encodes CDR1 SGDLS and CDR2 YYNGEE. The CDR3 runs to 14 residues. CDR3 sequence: CASSVGASSYEQYF. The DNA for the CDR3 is TGTGCCAGCAGCGTAGGAGCTAGCAGCTACGAGCAGTACTTC. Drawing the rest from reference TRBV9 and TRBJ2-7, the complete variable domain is DSGVTQTPKHLITATGQRVTLRCSPRSGDLSVYWYQQSLDQGLQFLIQYYNGEERAKGNILERFSAQQFPDLHSELNLSSLELGDSALYFCASSVGASSYEQYFGPGTRLTVT.

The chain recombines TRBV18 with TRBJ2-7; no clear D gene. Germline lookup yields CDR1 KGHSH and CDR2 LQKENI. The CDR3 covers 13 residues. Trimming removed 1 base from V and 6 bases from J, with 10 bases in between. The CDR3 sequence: CASSPLGSSEQYF. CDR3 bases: TGTGCCAGCTCACCACTAGGGTCGAGCGAGCAGTACTTC.

The CDR3 DNA reads TGTGCCAGCAGCCCCTGGACGGATATGAACACTGAAGCTTTCTTT. It yields the protein CASSPWTDMNTEAFF. The gene calls are TRBV7-9 and TRBJ1-1; D is unresolved. This CDR3 spans 15 amino acids. V shed 5 bases and J shed 0 bases, with 13 bases lying between them. Germline CDR1 reads SEHNR; CDR2 reads FQNEAQ (reference sequence).

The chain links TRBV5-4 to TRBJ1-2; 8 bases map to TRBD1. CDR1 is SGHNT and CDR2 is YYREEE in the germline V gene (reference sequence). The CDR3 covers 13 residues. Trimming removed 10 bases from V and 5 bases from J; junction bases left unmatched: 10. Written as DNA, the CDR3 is TGTGCCTCTTCGGGCGGACAGGGATATGGCTACACCTTC. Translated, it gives CASSGGQGYGYTF.

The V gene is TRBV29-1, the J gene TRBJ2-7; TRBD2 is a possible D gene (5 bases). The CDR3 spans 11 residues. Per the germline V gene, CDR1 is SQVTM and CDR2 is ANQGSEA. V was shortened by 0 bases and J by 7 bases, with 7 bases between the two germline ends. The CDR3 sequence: CSVEDTGEQYF. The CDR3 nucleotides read TGCAGCGTTGAAGATACGGGAGAGCAGTACTTC.

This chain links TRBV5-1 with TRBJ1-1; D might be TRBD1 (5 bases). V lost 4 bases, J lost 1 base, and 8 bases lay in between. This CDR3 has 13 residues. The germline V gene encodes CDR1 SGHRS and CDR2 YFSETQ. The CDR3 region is CASSGTSNTEAFF. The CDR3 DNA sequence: TGCGCCAGCAGCGGGACGTCGAACACTGAAGCTTTCTTT.

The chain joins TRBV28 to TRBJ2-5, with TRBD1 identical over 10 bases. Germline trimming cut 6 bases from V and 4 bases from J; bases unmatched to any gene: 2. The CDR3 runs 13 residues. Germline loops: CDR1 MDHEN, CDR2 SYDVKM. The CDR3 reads CASRTGGGETQYF. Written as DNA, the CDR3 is TGTGCCAGCAGGACAGGGGGCGGAGAGACCCAGTACTTC.

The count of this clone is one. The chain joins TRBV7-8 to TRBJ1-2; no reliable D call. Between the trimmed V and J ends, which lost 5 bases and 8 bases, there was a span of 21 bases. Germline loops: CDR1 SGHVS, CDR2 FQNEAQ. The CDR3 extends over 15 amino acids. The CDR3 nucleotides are TGTGCCAGCAGCCAGGCCCCGATAGTGGCCGGGGGCTACACCTTC. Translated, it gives CASSQAPIVAGGYTF.

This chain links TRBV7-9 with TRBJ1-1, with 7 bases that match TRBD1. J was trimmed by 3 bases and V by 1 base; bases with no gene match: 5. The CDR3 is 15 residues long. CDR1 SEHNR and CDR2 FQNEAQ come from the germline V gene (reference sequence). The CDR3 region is CASSLESTGHTEAFF. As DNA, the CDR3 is TGTGCCAGCAGCTTAGAGTCGACAGGGCACACTGAAGCTTTCTTT.

DNA of the CDR3: TGTGCCACCAGCAGAGTGAGCGGCCTGGGCCGCGAGCAGTTCTTC. It translates to CATSRVSGLGREQFF. The gene calls are TRBV15 and TRBJ2-1; D might be TRBD2 (5 bases). V was cut by 1 base and J by 10 bases, with 17 bases left in between. The germline CDR1 and CDR2 sequences are LNHNV and YYDKDF (reference sequence). This CDR3 region has 15 residues. Based on the CDR3 plus reference TRBV15 and TRBJ2-1, the full variable domain is DAMVIQNPRYQVTQFGKPVTLSCSQTLNHNVMYWYQQKSSQAPKLLFHYYDKDFNNEADTPDNFQSRRPNTSFCFLDIRSPGLGDTAMYLCATSRVSGLGREQFFGPGTRLTVL.

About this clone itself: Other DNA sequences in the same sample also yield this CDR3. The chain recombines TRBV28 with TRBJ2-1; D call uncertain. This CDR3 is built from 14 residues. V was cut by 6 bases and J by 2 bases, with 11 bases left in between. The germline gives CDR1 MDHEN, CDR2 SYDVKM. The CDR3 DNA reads TGTGCCAGCAGAACTGGTGGCCCCTACAATGAGCAGTTCTTC. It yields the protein CASRTGGPYNEQFF. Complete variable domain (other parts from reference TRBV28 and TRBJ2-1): DVKVTQSSRYLVKRTGEKVFLECVQDMDHENMFWYRQDPGLGLRLIYFSYDVKMKEKGDIPEGYSVSREKKERFSLILESASTNQTSMYLCASRTGGPYNEQFFGPGTRLTVL.

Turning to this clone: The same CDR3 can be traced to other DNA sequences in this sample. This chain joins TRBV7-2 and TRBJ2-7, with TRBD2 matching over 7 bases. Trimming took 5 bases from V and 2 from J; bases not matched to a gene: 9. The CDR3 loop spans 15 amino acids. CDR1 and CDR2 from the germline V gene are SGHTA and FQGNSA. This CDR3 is CASSPRLAGAYEQYF. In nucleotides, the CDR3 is TGTGCCAGCAGCCCCCGACTAGCCGGAGCCTACGAGCAGTACTTC.

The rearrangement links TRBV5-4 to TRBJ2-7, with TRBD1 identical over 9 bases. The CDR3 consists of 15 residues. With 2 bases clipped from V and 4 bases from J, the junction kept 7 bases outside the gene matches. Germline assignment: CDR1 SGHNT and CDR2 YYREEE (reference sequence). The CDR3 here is CASSFPRQGGYEQYF. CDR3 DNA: TGTGCCAGCAGCTTCCCTCGACAGGGGGGTTACGAGCAGTACTTC.

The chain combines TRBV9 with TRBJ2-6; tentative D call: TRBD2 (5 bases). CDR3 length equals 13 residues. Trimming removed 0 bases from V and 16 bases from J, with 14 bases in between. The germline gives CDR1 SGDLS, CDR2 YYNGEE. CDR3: CASSVGEGRRLTF. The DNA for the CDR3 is TGTGCCAGCAGCGTAGGCGAGGGCAGGAGGCTGACTTTC.

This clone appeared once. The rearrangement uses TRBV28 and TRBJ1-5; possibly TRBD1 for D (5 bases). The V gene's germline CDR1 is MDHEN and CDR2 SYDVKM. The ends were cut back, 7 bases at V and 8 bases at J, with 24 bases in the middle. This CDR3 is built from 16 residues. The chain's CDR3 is CASTHYSGQGGEPQHF. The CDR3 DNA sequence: TGTGCCAGCACCCATTACTCGGGGCAGGGAGGGGAGCCCCAGCATTTT.

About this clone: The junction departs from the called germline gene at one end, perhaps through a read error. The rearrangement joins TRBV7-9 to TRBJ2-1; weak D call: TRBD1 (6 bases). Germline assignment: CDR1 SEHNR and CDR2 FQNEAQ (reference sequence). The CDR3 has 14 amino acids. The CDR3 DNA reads TGTGCCAGCAGCACCCGGACAGCAGACAACGAGCAGTTCTTC. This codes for CASSTRTADNEQFF.

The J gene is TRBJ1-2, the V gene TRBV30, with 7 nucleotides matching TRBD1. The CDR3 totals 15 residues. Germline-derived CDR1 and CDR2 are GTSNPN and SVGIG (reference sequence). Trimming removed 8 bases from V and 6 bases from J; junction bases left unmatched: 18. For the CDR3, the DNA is TGTGCCGGAAGCTCGACAGGGTTGGTCTCTCATGGCTACACCTTC. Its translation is CAGSSTGLVSHGYTF.

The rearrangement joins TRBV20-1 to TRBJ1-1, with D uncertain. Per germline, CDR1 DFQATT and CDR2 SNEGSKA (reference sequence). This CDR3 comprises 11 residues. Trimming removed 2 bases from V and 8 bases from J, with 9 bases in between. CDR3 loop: CSARFPLEAFF. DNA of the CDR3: TGCAGTGCTAGATTTCCGCTGGAAGCTTTCTTT.